The rows below give T cell receptor beta chains drawn from one sample of a study of blood T cell repertoires in COVID-19. Libraries were prepared by immunoSEQ multiplex PCR; TCRdb keeps only in-frame clonotypes and omits some of them. The repertoire has roughly 150,000 clones, 65% to 80% of them found once; the top ten carry roughly 19%. The sequenced material came from PBMCs or T cells enriched from blood (not recorded which). These receptors originate from a woman between 70 and 85 years old in a cohort exposed to, infected with or recovered from COVID-19 (not recorded which). Both conserved end residues are part of each CDR3. A D gene is named only where the DNA matches it firmly. The size entry is marked missing in some rows and otherwise reads once, few, many or a size class.

clone_size: few
d_call: TRBD2
j_call: TRBJ2-7
v_call: TRBV6-2/TRBV6-3
cdr3_aa: CASSYSGLAGFYEQYF
cdr3_nt: TGTGCCAGCAGTTACTCGGGACTAGCGGGGTTCTACGAGCAGTACTTC

clone_size: .
d_call: .
j_call: TRBJ1-3
v_call: TRBV6-5
cdr3_aa: CASSYQFPGNTIYF
cdr3_nt: TGTGCCAGCAGTTATCAATTCCCAGGAAACACCATATATTTT

clone_size: few
d_call: TRBD1
j_call: TRBJ1-2
v_call: TRBV28
cdr3_aa: CASSPTGYYGYTF
cdr3_nt: TGTGCCAGCAGTCCGACAGGGTACTATGGCTACACCTTC

clone_size: .
d_call: TRBD1
j_call: TRBJ2-7
v_call: TRBV19
cdr3_aa: CASSNDRGEIYEQYF
cdr3_nt: TGTGCCAGTAGTAACGACAGGGGGGAGATCTACGAGCAGTACTTC

clone_size: few
d_call: TRBD1
j_call: TRBJ1-2
v_call: TRBV6-1
cdr3_aa: CASSEDDRVYGYTF
cdr3_nt: TGTGCCAGCAGTGAGGACGACAGGGTCTATGGCTACACCTTC

clone_size: .
d_call: TRBD1
j_call: TRBJ2-7
v_call: TRBV18
cdr3_aa: CASSQNRGQDEQYF
cdr3_nt: TGTGCCAGCTCACAAAACAGGGGGCAGGACGAGCAGTACTTC

clone_size: .
d_call: .
j_call: TRBJ1-2
v_call: TRBV6-2/TRBV6-3
cdr3_aa: CASSYSTDNYGYTF
cdr3_nt: TGTGCCAGCAGTTACTCGACAGACAATTATGGCTACACCTTC

clone_size: .
d_call: TRBD2
j_call: TRBJ2-1
v_call: TRBV7-9
cdr3_aa: CASSPSGSSYNEQFF
cdr3_nt: TGTGCCAGCAGTCCTAGCGGAAGCTCCTACAATGAGCAGTTCTTC

clone_size: .
d_call: TRBD1
j_call: TRBJ1-1
v_call: TRBV18
cdr3_aa: CASSPRTGDTEAFF
cdr3_nt: TGTGCCAGCTCACCTCGGACAGGGGACACTGAAGCTTTCTTT

clone_size: once
d_call: TRBD1
j_call: TRBJ1-1
v_call: TRBV24-1
cdr3_aa: CATSDSEGARSNTEAFF
cdr3_nt: TGTGCCACCAGTGATTCGGAGGGGGCGCGTTCGAACACTGAAGCTTTCTTT

clone_size: .
d_call: .
j_call: TRBJ1-5
v_call: TRBV7-9
cdr3_aa: CASSFTAGEPQHF
cdr3_nt: TGTGCCAGCAGCTTCACGGCGGGGGAGCCCCAGCATTTT

clone_size: .
d_call: TRBD2
j_call: TRBJ2-1
v_call: TRBV15
cdr3_aa: CATSRDGGGRSYNEQFF
cdr3_nt: TGTGCCACCAGCAGAGATGGGGGGGGAAGGTCCTACAATGAGCAGTTCTTC

clone_size: few
d_call: TRBD1
j_call: TRBJ1-6
v_call: TRBV28
cdr3_aa: CASSIGTGYNSPLHF
cdr3_nt: TGTGCCAGCAGTATAGGGACAGGGTATAATTCACCCCTCCACTTT

clone_size: few
d_call: .
j_call: TRBJ2-7
v_call: TRBV12-3/TRBV12-4
cdr3_aa: CASRSTGSHEQYF
cdr3_nt: TGTGCCAGCAGGTCCACAGGCTCCCACGAGCAGTACTTC

clone_size: many
d_call: TRBD1
j_call: TRBJ1-4
v_call: TRBV4-1
cdr3_aa: CASSQDRGPNEKLFF
cdr3_nt: TGCGCCAGCAGCCAGGACAGGGGACCTAATGAAAAACTGTTTTTT

clone_size: .
d_call: .
j_call: TRBJ1-1
v_call: TRBV6-5
cdr3_aa: CASRQTGRNTEAFF
cdr3_nt: TGTGCCAGCAGGCAAACAGGTCGGAACACTGAAGCTTTCTTT

clone_size: .
d_call: TRBD2
j_call: TRBJ2-1
v_call: TRBV6-2/TRBV6-3
cdr3_aa: CASSYLMTSGHNEQFF
cdr3_nt: TGTGCCAGCAGTTACCTTATGACTAGCGGACACAATGAGCAGTTCTTC

clone_size: .
d_call: TRBD1
j_call: TRBJ2-1
v_call: TRBV11-3
cdr3_aa: CASSPDRGNEQFF
cdr3_nt: TGTGCCAGCAGTCCCGACAGGGGTAATGAGCAGTTCTTC

clone_size: once
d_call: .
j_call: TRBJ1-1
v_call: TRBV28
cdr3_aa: CASRSGRVFGTEAFF
cdr3_nt: TGTGCCAGCAGGTCTGGCAGGGTATTCGGGACTGAAGCTTTCTTT

clone_size: few
d_call: TRBD2
j_call: TRBJ2-1
v_call: TRBV24-1
cdr3_aa: CATSDMSGSYNEQFF
cdr3_nt: TGTGCCACCAGTGATATGAGCGGGAGCTACAATGAGCAGTTCTTC

clone_size: .
d_call: .
j_call: TRBJ2-3
v_call: TRBV25-1
cdr3_aa: CASSSSGTDTQYF
cdr3_nt: TGTGCCAGCTCCTCCTCAGGCACAGATACGCAGTATTTT

clone_size: .
d_call: .
j_call: TRBJ2-7
v_call: TRBV18
cdr3_aa: CASSPNAGFYEQYF
cdr3_nt: TGTGCCAGCTCTCCTAACGCAGGGTTCTACGAGCAGTACTTC

clone_size: .
d_call: TRBD1
j_call: TRBJ2-7
v_call: TRBV20-1
cdr3_aa: CSARGDSQLF
cdr3_nt: TGCAGTGCTAGAGGGGACAGTCAGCTCTTC

clone_size: .
d_call: .
j_call: TRBJ2-7
v_call: TRBV4-1
cdr3_aa: CASSQDLAMGEQYF
cdr3_nt: TGCGCCAGCAGCCAAGATCTAGCAATGGGCGAGCAGTACTTC

clone_size: .
d_call: TRBD1
j_call: TRBJ1-6
v_call: TRBV28
cdr3_aa: CASSFGGQGKVNSPLHF
cdr3_nt: TGTGCCAGCAGTTTTGGGGGACAGGGGAAGGTGAATTCACCCCTCCACTTT